Presented here are 16 T cell receptor beta chains from one specimen sequenced in a study of OX40 agonist ivuxolimab in advanced cancers. Some clones are missing from TCRdb's copy, which holds only in-frame ones; the method was immunoSEQ multiplex PCR. The sample records 20,000 to 25,000 clones, around 86% being singletons. Sequencing was performed on CD4+ or CD8+ T cells sorted from blood, taken in a trial of the OX40 agonist ivuxolimab. Receptor source: an adult with an advanced solid tumor such as melanoma, head and neck, liver or kidney cancer.

Details on this clone: Other nucleotide sequences in the sample specify the same CDR3. The J gene is TRBJ2-7, the V gene TRBV19, with 10 bases aligning to TRBD1. Germline V lookup: CDR1 LNHDA, CDR2 SQIVND (reference sequence). V shed 5 bases, J shed 2 bases, and the junction held 3 bases outside the gene matches. The CDR3 extends over 14 amino acids. CDR3 loop: CASSAGTGAYEQYF. The CDR3 DNA reads TGTGCCAGTAGTGCCGGGACAGGGGCCTACGAGCAGTACTTC.

This sequence joins TRBV5-1 and TRBJ2-7; D possibly matches TRBD1 or TRBD2 (5 bases each). This CDR3 region has 13 residues. Germline loops: CDR1 SGHRS, CDR2 YFSETQ. Trimming took off 1 base at V and 6 bases at J, with 11 bases between the two ends. CDR3: CASSLWGSGEQYF. In nucleotides, the CDR3 is TGCGCCAGCAGCTTGTGGGGGTCAGGCGAGCAGTACTTC.

The rearrangement joins TRBV5-4 to TRBJ1-1; 10 bases line up with TRBD1. The J segment lost 7 bases and the V segment lost 5 bases, leaving 5 bases of the junction unmatched. There are 13 residues in the CDR3. The germline V gene encodes CDR1 SGHNT and CDR2 YYREEE (reference sequence). In DNA form, the CDR3 reads TGTGCCAGCAGTTCCGGGACAGGGGTTGAAGCTTTCTTT. Its protein is CASSSGTGVEAFF.

The chain combines TRBV19 with TRBJ2-1; D not resolved. V was trimmed by 0 bases and J by 6 bases, leaving 6 bases between them. The length of the CDR3 is 13 residues. CDR1 is LNHDA, CDR2 SQIVND, per germline (reference sequence). The CDR3 sequence is CASSIDPGNEQFF. The DNA for the CDR3 is TGTGCCAGTAGTATAGACCCCGGCAATGAGCAGTTCTTC. The entire variable domain, with the rest obtained from reference TRBV19 and TRBJ2-1, is as follows: DGGITQSPKYLFRKEGQNVTLSCEQNLNHDAMYWYRQDPGQGLRLIYYSQIVNDFQKGDIAEGYSVSREKKESFPLTVTSAQKNPTAFYLCASSIDPGNEQFFGPGTRLTVL.

The chain uses TRBV15 and TRBJ2-5, with 8 bases identical to TRBD1. Germline values: CDR1 LNHNV, CDR2 YYDKDF (reference sequence). This CDR3 is built from 16 residues. V shed 5 bases, J shed 1 base, and the junction held 9 bases outside the gene matches. For the CDR3, the DNA is TGTGCCACCAGCCTAGGACAGGGCGGGCTCCAAGAGACCCAGTACTTC. It is translated as CATSLGQGGLQETQYF.

The rearrangement links TRBV10-1 to TRBJ1-2; 7 nucleotides agree with TRBD1. The V and J ends lost 2 bases and 6 bases, in that order; junction bases with no gene match: 18. The CDR3 runs 18 residues. Germline V lookup: CDR1 WNHNN, CDR2 SYGVQD (reference sequence). CDR3 loop: CASSEVGTIQGRDDGYTF. The CDR3 DNA reads TGCGCCAGCAGTGAGGTAGGGACCATACAGGGGCGCGACGATGGCTACACCTTC.

V usage is TRBV29-1 and J usage is TRBJ2-2; 8 bases fit TRBD1. V trimming: 6 bases; J trimming: 1 base; junction bases outside the gene matches: 4. The CDR3 has 14 residues. The germline gives CDR1 SQVTM, CDR2 ANQGSEA. The CDR3 loop is CSVPGTGNTGELFF. The CDR3 nucleotides read TGCAGCGTCCCCGGGACAGGGAACACCGGGGAGCTGTTTTTT.

The chain carries TRBV5-4 and TRBJ1-1, with D uncertain. Per germline, CDR1 SGHNT and CDR2 YYREEE (reference sequence). The CDR3 extends over 12 amino acids. Trimming shortened V by 2 bases and J by 5 bases, and 7 bases separated the two germline ends. The CDR3 spells CASSFLRTEAFF. The CDR3 coding sequence is TGTGCCAGCAGCTTCCTAAGAACTGAAGCTTTCTTT.

The chain joins TRBV6-6 to TRBJ2-7, with 11 bases lining up with TRBD1. The CDR3 runs to 14 residues. The germline V gene encodes CDR1 MNHNY and CDR2 SVGAGI (reference sequence). V was pared by 6 bases and J by 5 bases, with 6 bases of the junction left unmatched. The CDR3 sequence is CASRSGTGGNEQYF. CDR3 coding DNA: TGTGCCAGCAGATCCGGGACAGGGGGGAACGAGCAGTACTTC.

The chain couples TRBV30 to TRBJ2-7, with TRBD1 as a possible D gene (6 bases). Germline loops: CDR1 GTSNPN, CDR2 SVGIG (reference sequence). This CDR3 comprises 14 residues. V was clipped by 0 bases and J by 5 bases, with 14 bases between them. CDR3 sequence: CAWSVSGGADEQYF. In DNA form, the CDR3 reads TGTGCCTGGAGTGTAAGTGGGGGCGCGGACGAGCAGTACTTC.

In this sample, this clone turned up once. The chain recombines TRBV2 with TRBJ1-4, with a weak D call TRBD1 (5 bases). CDR3 length: 16 residues. Germline CDR1 and CDR2: SNHLY and FYNNEI. V shed 8 bases and J shed 7 bases, with 23 bases lying between them. The CDR3 sequence is CASLSGGGNDSEKLFF. CDR3 bases: TGTGCCAGCCTCAGCGGGGGGGGAAATGACAGTGAAAAACTGTTTTTT.

The chain is built from TRBV19 and TRBJ1-1; TRBD1 matches at 8 bases. V trimming: 5 bases; J trimming: 1 base; junction bases outside the gene matches: 6. Germline V lookup: CDR1 LNHDA, CDR2 SQIVND (reference sequence). The length of the CDR3 is 15 residues. CDR3 nucleotide sequence: TGTGCCAGTAGTGAAAACAGGGGGGCGAACACTGAAGCTTTCTTT. Encoded protein: CASSENRGANTEAFF.

This chain joins TRBV11-2 and TRBJ2-7, with a tentative D call TRBD2 (5 bases). Germline CDR1 and CDR2: SGHAT and FQNNGV. CDR3 length: 14 amino acids. Between the trimmed V and J ends, which lost 1 base and 5 bases, there was a span of 12 bases. CDR3 sequence: CASSLGIGRDEQYF. In nucleotides, the CDR3 is TGTGCCAGCAGCTTAGGGATAGGGCGGGACGAGCAGTACTTC.

The chain links TRBV5-5 to TRBJ2-7; D not resolved. The CDR3 is made up of 13 amino acids. Deletions cut 1 base from V and 2 bases from J, with 7 bases between. Germline V gene lookup returns CDR1 SGHKS and CDR2 YYEKEE (reference sequence). The CDR3 coding sequence is TGTGCCAGCAGCTTGACACCTACCTACGAGCAGTACTTC. Residues: CASSLTPTYEQYF.

This clone was seen once. The chain employs TRBV5-1 and TRBJ2-7, with 7 bases fitting TRBD2. V lost 1 base to trimming and J lost 3 bases; unmatched junction nucleotides: 7. The CDR3 sequence is 15 residues long. Germline V CDR1 and CDR2: SGHRS, YFSETQ. This CDR3 is CASSLWAGDGYEQYF. The DNA of the CDR3 is TGCGCCAGCAGCTTGTGGGCGGGAGATGGCTACGAGCAGTACTTC.

This chain uses TRBV7-9 with TRBJ2-3, with D unclear. Trimming removed 7 bases at V and 4 bases at J, with 6 bases between. The CDR3 consists of 11 residues. Per the germline V gene, CDR1 is SEHNR and CDR2 is FQNEAQ (reference sequence). Written as DNA, the CDR3 is TGTGCCAGCACCCGGGCAGATACGCAGTATTTT. Translation gives CASTRADTQYF.